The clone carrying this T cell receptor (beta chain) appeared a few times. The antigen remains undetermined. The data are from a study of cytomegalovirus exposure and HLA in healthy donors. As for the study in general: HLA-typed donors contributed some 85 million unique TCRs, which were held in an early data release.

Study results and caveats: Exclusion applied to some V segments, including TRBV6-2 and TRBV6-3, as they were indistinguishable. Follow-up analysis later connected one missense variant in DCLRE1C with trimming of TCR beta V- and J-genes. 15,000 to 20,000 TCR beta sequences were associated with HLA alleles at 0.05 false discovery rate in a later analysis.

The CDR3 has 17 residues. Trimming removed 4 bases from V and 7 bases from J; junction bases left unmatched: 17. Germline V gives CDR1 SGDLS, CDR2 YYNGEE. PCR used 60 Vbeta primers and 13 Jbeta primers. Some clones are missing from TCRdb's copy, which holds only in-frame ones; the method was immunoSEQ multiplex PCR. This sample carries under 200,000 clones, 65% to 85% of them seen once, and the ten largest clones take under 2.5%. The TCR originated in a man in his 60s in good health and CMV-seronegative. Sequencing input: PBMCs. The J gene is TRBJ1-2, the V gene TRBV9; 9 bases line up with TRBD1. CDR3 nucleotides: TGTGCCAGCAGCCCGACGACGACAGGGGGTAGATTAAGTGGCTACACCTTC. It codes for CASSPTTTGGRLSGYTF.